The clone carrying this T cell receptor (beta chain) was counted only a few times. Cohorts were based on clinical histories the participants reported. The sample belongs to a study of blood T cell repertoires in COVID-19. The CDR3 consists of 13 residues. Germline CDR1 reads DFQATT; CDR2 reads SNEGSKA (reference sequence). V was cut by 3 bases and J by 0 bases, with 8 bases left in between. TCRdb keeps only in-frame clones here, not all; method: immunoSEQ multiplex PCR. The table includes approximately 400,000 clones, around 89% detected once. The chain employs TRBV20-1 and TRBJ1-2; TRBD1 is a possible D gene (5 bases). The sample consisted of PBMCs or T cells enriched from blood (not recorded which). This sequence originates from a woman under 30 who had recovered from COVID-19. The CDR3 protein is CSASIGANYGYTF. For the CDR3, the DNA is TGCAGTGCTAGTATAGGGGCTAACTATGGCTACACCTTC.